The T cell receptor beta chain described here comes from a study of blood T cells in healthy people across ages. Alongside a J-beta primer mix, a sample-barcoded 5' primer served in a second PCR lasting roughly 7 to 11 cycles. MiXCR was run by TCRdb on the 5' RACE reads, yielding one entry per CDR3 protein. This table has 600,000 to 1,000,000 distinct CDR3 sequences, about 25% appearing once. The CDR3 extends over 20 amino acids. The germline CDR1 and CDR2 sequences are MNHEY and SVGEGT. Trimming cost V 0 bases and J 8 bases, with 29 bases left between them. Peripheral blood was drawn, about 10 milliliters per donor. Whenever a sample was processed, at least 6.5 million PBMCs were isolated. These same data were also listed under a study on T cells of mothers and their children. As reported in that work: Among related mother-child pairs, overlap was slightly higher than in unrelated pairs, though not significantly.

This chain connects TRBV6-2 or TRBV6-3 to TRBJ2-4; D call uncertain. The material sequenced was blood. The source is a boy younger than 18 in good health. The DNA for the CDR3 is TGTGCCAGCAGTTACTCCAACTCGCCACACGTGCTGGGGAACTGGGACATTCAGTACTTC. Protein sequence: CASSYSNSPHVLGNWDIQYF.